What follows are 10 T cell receptor beta chains derived from one specimen sequenced in a study of blood T cell repertoires in COVID-19. Using immunoSEQ multiplex PCR, the repertoire was profiled, and TCRdb retains in-frame clones only, with some absent. The sample includes about 210,000 clones, roughly four fifths of them seen just once. The sample was peripheral blood. These receptors were collected from a woman in her 70s with COVID-19, enrolled during active disease.

This sequence joins TRBV30 and TRBJ2-5, with 7 bases aligning to TRBD2. This CDR3 spans 15 amino acids. V lost 0 bases and J lost 5; bases outside the gene matches: 9. Looked up from germline, CDR1 is GTSNPN and CDR2 is SVGIG (reference sequence). The CDR3 is CAWSVQAGVGETQYF. For the CDR3, the DNA is TGTGCCTGGAGTGTACAGGCGGGAGTGGGCGAGACCCAGTACTTC.

The chain links TRBV7-2 to TRBJ2-5, with D unresolved. Trimming removed 5 bases at V and 2 bases at J, with 9 bases between. There are 13 residues in the CDR3. Germline lookup yields CDR1 SGHTA and CDR2 FQGNSA. This chain's CDR3 is CASSRQNQETQYF. Here the CDR3 DNA reads TGTGCCAGCAGCCGACAAAATCAAGAGACCCAGTACTTC.

The chain is built from TRBV28 and TRBJ1-4, with TRBD1 as a possible D gene (6 bases). The CDR3 covers 14 residues. V gave up 7 bases and J gave up 4 bases, with 13 bases separating them. CDR1 is MDHEN and CDR2 is SYDVKM in the germline V gene. The CDR3 DNA reads as TGTGCCAGCAATTCCGGGACATTTAATGAAAAACTGTTTTTT. Protein sequence: CASNSGTFNEKLFF.

The V gene is TRBV2, the J gene TRBJ1-6; TRBD1 aligns across 8 bases. This CDR3 contains 15 residues. Per germline, CDR1 SNHLY and CDR2 FYNNEI. The ends lost 3 bases at V and 9 bases at J; junction bases unmatched: 7. This chain's CDR3 is CASSDGNRGGSPLHF. The CDR3 DNA reads as TGTGCCAGCAGTGACGGAAACAGGGGGGGTTCACCCCTCCACTTT. The whole variable domain, filled in from reference TRBV2 and TRBJ1-6, reads EPEVTQTPSHQVTQMGQEVILRCVPISNHLYFYWYRQILGQKVEFLVSFYNNEISEKSEIFDDQFSVERPDGSNFTLKIRSTKLEDSAMYFCASSDGNRGGSPLHFGNGTRLTVT.

The DNA for the CDR3 is TGTGCCAGCAGCGTAGTACTGACGAGGGAGCAGTTCTTC. Encoded protein: CASSVVLTREQFF. V gene TRBV9 combines with J gene TRBJ2-1; D unclear. The CDR3 loop spans 13 amino acids. Trimming cost V 0 bases and J 10 bases, with 11 bases left between them. CDR1 is SGDLS, CDR2 YYNGEE, per germline.

The chain combines TRBV28 with TRBJ1-1; weak D call: TRBD1 (5 bases). The CDR3 has 13 residues. The V gene's germline CDR1 is MDHEN and CDR2 SYDVKM. V was clipped by 5 bases and J by 1 base, with 8 bases between them. This CDR3 is CASSPTGNTEAFF. The CDR3 bases are TGTGCCAGCAGTCCTACAGGGAACACTGAAGCTTTCTTT.

On this clone: This clone may be a read error of a much larger clone one base away. V and J are TRBV28 and TRBJ1-5; the D is unclear. This CDR3 comprises 13 residues. Per the germline V gene, CDR1 is MDHEN and CDR2 is SYDVKM. Trimming left V 6 bases short and J 3 bases short, with 9 bases between. CDR3 loop: CASSPNFNQPQHF. The CDR3 DNA is TGTGCCAGCAGCCCCAACTTCAATCAGCCCCAGCATTTT.

This chain uses TRBV5-1 with TRBJ2-7, with 8 bases fitting TRBD2. The CDR3 has 15 residues. Germline V lookup: CDR1 SGHRS, CDR2 YFSETQ. Trimming at V came to 4 bases and at J to 2 bases, leaving 8 bases not matched to a gene. As DNA, the CDR3 is TGCGCCAGCAGCCACCCCACTAGCGGAACCTACGAGCAGTACTTC. It yields the protein CASSHPTSGTYEQYF.

There are a few counts of this clone. The rearrangement joins TRBV7-8 to TRBJ2-7; tentatively, D is TRBD2 (7 bases). V was clipped by 2 bases and J by 2 bases, with 16 bases between them. Germline CDR1 reads SGHVS; CDR2 reads FQNEAQ. CDR3 length equals 16 residues. The CDR3 DNA is TGTGCCAGCAGCTTACCCGCGGGGAGGGGGGCCTACGAGCAGTACTTC. Its translation is CASSLPAGRGAYEQYF. Filled out from reference TRBV7-8 and TRBJ2-7, the complete variable domain reads GAGVSQSPRYKVAKRGQDVALRCDPISGHVSLFWYQQALGQGPEFLTYFQNEAQLDKSGLPSDRFFAERPEGSVSTLKIQRTQQEDSAVYLCASSLPAGRGAYEQYFGPGTRLTVT.

The chain joins TRBV7-2 to TRBJ1-3, with 11 bases that match TRBD1. From germline, CDR1 is SGHTA and CDR2 FQGNSA. V gave up 3 bases and J gave up 6 bases; unmatched junction bases: 4. The CDR3 is 15 residues long. CDR3 DNA sequence: TGTGCCAGCAGCTTCCCGGGACAGGGGGTAAACACCATATATTTT. It specifies CASSFPGQGVNTIYF.